One and the same sample provided the 6 T cell receptor beta chains below, sequenced in a study of T cells expressing NK-cell markers (dated by TCRdb to about 2020). Receptor libraries were prepared by 5' RACE. Sequencer: Illumina HiSeq 2000. After the reads were reprocessed by TCRdb, one entry was made per CDR3 protein sequence, with no DNA. In this sample's table one finds a few hundred thousand distinct CDR3 sequences. Around 0.4% of the sample is in the top ten clones. The specimen sequenced was blood T cells: a sorted CD56 or NKG2C T cell subset, CD4+ or CD8+ T cells, or bulk PBMC T cells (not recorded which). Receptors originate from a man aged 18 to 29 in good health. Donor details come from another sample of the same person, matched by shared clones.

The chain links TRBV10-3 to TRBJ2-2; the D call of TRBD2 rests on TCRdb alone, since no DNA is present to check it. Looked up from germline, CDR1 is ENHRY and CDR2 is SYGVKD. This CDR3 is 18 amino acids long. The CDR3 spells CAISEHEGLAGVAGELFF.

The V and J genes are TRBV29-1 and TRBJ1-4; TCRdb's D gene call, TRBD1, goes unchecked for lack of DNA. Per germline, CDR1 SQVTM and CDR2 ANQGSEA. The CDR3 loop spans 13 amino acids. CDR3 loop: CSVEDRGAEKLFF. Supplemented by reference TRBV29-1 and TRBJ1-4, the full variable domain reads SAVISQKPSRDICQRGTSLTIQCQVDSQVTMMFWYRQQPGQSLTLIATANQGSEATYESGFVIDKFPISRPNLTFSTLTVSNMSPEDSSIYLCSVEDRGAEKLFFGSGTQLSVL.

The genes are TRBV6-5 and TRBJ1-1. This CDR3 is 15 amino acids long. Germline V gives CDR1 MNHEY, CDR2 SVGAGI. CDR3 residues: CASSYSGRFRTEAFF.

This sequence joins TRBV5-1 and TRBJ2-1; TCRdb lists TRBD2, though no DNA is available to test this call. This CDR3 contains 15 residues. CDR1 SGHRS and CDR2 YFSETQ come from the germline V gene. CDR3 residues: CASREVVGGRGEQFF.

The chain combines TRBV10-3 with TRBJ2-7; TCRdb's assignment of TRBD2 cannot be checked, as there is no DNA. The CDR3 length is 18 residues. The germline CDR1 and CDR2 sequences are ENHRY and SYGVKD. CDR3: CAIRAESLRLAERYEQYF.

The chain has TRBV20-1 and TRBJ2-5; TCRdb calls TRBD1, which cannot be checked without DNA. The CDR3 sequence is 15 residues long. CDR1 and CDR2 from the germline V gene are DFQATT and SNEGSKA (reference sequence). The CDR3: CSARSLAGRGETQYF.